The rows below give T cell receptor beta chains drawn from one sample of a study of cytomegalovirus exposure and HLA in healthy donors. The repertoire was sequenced with immunoSEQ multiplex PCR; TCRdb's copy has only in-frame clones and lacks some. The sample lists more than 140,000 clones, roughly 80% occurring once. Material: PBMCs. All receptors come from a man in his forties or fifties in good health and CMV-seronegative. The CDR3 runs from the conserved cysteine through the conserved F or W. D genes are given only for firm matches. Expanded clones are given a class, and other clones once, few, many or no size at all.

clone_size | d_call | j_call | v_call | cdr3_nt | cdr3_aa
NA | TRBD1 | TRBJ2-3 | TRBV14 | TGTGCCAGCAGCCAAGATAGGGGACAGGGGATCACAGATACGCAGTATTTT | CASSQDRGQGITDTQYF
NA | TRBD1 | TRBJ2-7 | TRBV28 | TGTGCCAGCAGTGGCTCCGGACAGGGGGACGACGAGCAGTACTTC | CASSGSGQGDDEQYF
NA | TRBD2 | TRBJ2-5 | TRBV27 | TGTGCCAGCAGTTTCTCGACTAGCGGGGGTTCAGAGACCCAGTACTTC | CASSFSTSGGSETQYF
NA | TRBD1 | TRBJ2-2 | TRBV7-3 | TGTGCCAGCAGCGTAGATCCCGGGACAGGAAGGACCGGGGAGCTGTTTTTT | CASSVDPGTGRTGELFF
once | NA | TRBJ2-7 | TRBV5-1 | TGCGCCAGCAGCTTGGTGGCACCGGTAAACTACCTAACCCCCTACGAGCAGTACTTC | CASSLVAPVNYLTPYEQYF
NA | NA | TRBJ1-5 | TRBV19 | TGTGCCAGTAGTATTATACAGGGTGGTGATCAGCCCCAGCATTTT | CASSIIQGGDQPQHF
NA | TRBD2 | TRBJ2-4 | TRBV11-2 | TGTGCCAGCAGCGTAGAGCGGGGGGGCAAAAACATTCAGTACTTC | CASSVERGGKNIQYF
NA | NA | TRBJ2-3 | TRBV7-9 | TGTGCCAGCAGCGATCTCCAACTTCTGGTGGAGGCAGATACGCAGTATTTT | CASSDLQLLVEADTQYF
NA | NA | TRBJ1-1 | TRBV19 | TGTGCCAGTAGTATACGGGAGGGGCTGGGCACTGAAGCTTTCTTT | CASSIREGLGTEAFF
NA | NA | TRBJ1-1 | TRBV7-3 | TGTGCCAGCAGCCCCCCGGGGGGGGTCACTGAAGCTTTCTTT | CASSPPGGVTEAFF
few | NA | TRBJ2-2 | TRBV5-4 | TGTGCCAGCAGCCAAGAGGAAACTAGGAACACCGGGGAGCTGTTTTTT | CASSQEETRNTGELFF
few | NA | TRBJ1-6 | TRBV7-3 | TGTGCCAGCAGCTTAATAGCAGGGTGGTATTCACCCCTCCACTTT | CASSLIAGWYSPLHF
NA | NA | TRBJ2-7 | TRBV30 | TGTGCCTGGAGTCCGTGGGACTCACACTCCTACGAGCAGTACTTC | CAWSPWDSHSYEQYF
few | NA | TRBJ1-1 | TRBV6-1 | TGTGCCAGCAGGGCGGCGGGTTTGAGCACTGAAGCTTTCTTT | CASRAAGLSTEAFF
NA | NA | TRBJ2-2 | TRBV10-2 | TGCGCCAGCAGTGTGTCGAGGCGAGCTCAGACCGGGGAGCTGTTTTTT | CASSVSRRAQTGELFF
NA | TRBD2 | TRBJ2-3 | TRBV7-2 | TGTGCCAGCAACCGTAGAAGGTCGAGCGGGGGGGCCGAAAATACGCAGTATTTT | CASNRRRSSGGAENTQYF
NA | TRBD2 | TRBJ2-3 | TRBV6-4 | TGTGCCAGCAGTGTCGCGGGGGGGGCGGATACGCAGTATTTT | CASSVAGGADTQYF
NA | NA | TRBJ1-5 | TRBV7-9 | TGTGCCAGCACAGATAGCAATCAGCCCCAGCATTTT | CASTDSNQPQHF